Here is one T cell receptor (beta chain) with its context. What it binds is unknown. The sample comes from a study of T cell clones after liver transplantation. Study background: Patients counted as tolerant after at least one year off all immunosuppression, enzymes not exceeding twice normal. Study results and limitations: In two subjects, few donor cells limited the measurable donor-reactive repertoire.

Germline V gene lookup returns CDR1 SGDLS and CDR2 YYNGEE. This CDR3 region has 15 residues. V was shortened by 1 base and J by 2 bases, with 12 bases between the two germline ends. TCRdb keeps only in-frame clones here, not all; method: immunoSEQ multiplex PCR. Of about 15,000 clones in the sample, roughly 84% were seen once. This specimen consisted of CD8+ T cells from blood, obtained around 44 months after liver transplant. This receptor was identified in a human patient who received a liver transplant. Some T cells may be provided by the graft donor. V usage is TRBV9 and J usage is TRBJ1-2; a weak D match, TRBD1 (5 bases). The CDR3 coding sequence is TGTGCCAGCAGCGTAAGACCGGGACCAAACTATGGCTACACCTTC. Its translation: CASSVRPGPNYGYTF.